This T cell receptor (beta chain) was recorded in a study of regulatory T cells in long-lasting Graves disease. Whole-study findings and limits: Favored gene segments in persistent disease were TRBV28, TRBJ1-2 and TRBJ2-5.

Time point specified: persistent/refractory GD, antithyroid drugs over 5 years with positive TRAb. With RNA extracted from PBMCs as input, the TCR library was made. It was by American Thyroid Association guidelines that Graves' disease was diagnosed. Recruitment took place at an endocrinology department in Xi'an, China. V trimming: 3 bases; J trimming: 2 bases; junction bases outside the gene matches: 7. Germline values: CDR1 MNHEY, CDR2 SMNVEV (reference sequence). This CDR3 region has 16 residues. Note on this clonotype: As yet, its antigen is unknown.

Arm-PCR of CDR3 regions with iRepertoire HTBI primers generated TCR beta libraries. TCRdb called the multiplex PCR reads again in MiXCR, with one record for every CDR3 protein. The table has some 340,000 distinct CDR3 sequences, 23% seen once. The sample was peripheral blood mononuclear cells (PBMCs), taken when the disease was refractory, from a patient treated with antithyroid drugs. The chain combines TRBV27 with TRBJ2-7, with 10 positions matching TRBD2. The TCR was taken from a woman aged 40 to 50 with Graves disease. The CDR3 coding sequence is TGTGCCAGCAGTTTTACCGGACTAGCGGATACCTACGAGCAGTACTTC. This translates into CASSFTGLADTYEQYF.